These 30 T cell receptor beta chains came from one sample sequenced in a study of long-term antiretroviral therapy in people with HIV. The assay used was immunoSEQ (version v3.0), run at survey level. Clones were read by immunoSEQ multiplex PCR, and TCRdb kept only the in-frame ones, dropping some. The sample holds roughly 15,000 clones, around 82% seen once. The source material was unsorted PBMCs, sampled 3.1 years after starting antiretroviral therapy. The receptor source for this set is a man aged 35-49 years with HIV.

The chain carries TRBV28 and TRBJ1-6, with TRBD1 matching over 7 bases. With 5 bases clipped from V and 0 bases from J, the junction kept 13 bases outside the gene matches. The CDR3 extends over 19 amino acids. CDR1 MDHEN and CDR2 SYDVKM come from the germline V gene. CDR3 in DNA: TGTGCCAGCAGTCCCCCGGGACAGCCCTTGAGCTCCTATAATTCACCCCTCCACTTT. This gives the protein CASSPPGQPLSSYNSPLHF.

This chain uses TRBV15 with TRBJ1-4; D remains ambiguous. V shed 5 bases and J shed 4 bases, with 8 bases lying between them. The CDR3 is 13 amino acids. Germline V lookup: CDR1 LNHNV, CDR2 YYDKDF (reference sequence). The CDR3 nucleotides read TGTGCCACCAGCGTCTCTATTAATGAAAAACTGTTTTTT. Encoded protein: CATSVSINEKLFF. The variable domain in full, with the rest retrieved from reference TRBV15 and TRBJ1-4, is DAMVIQNPRYQVTQFGKPVTLSCSQTLNHNVMYWYQQKSSQAPKLLFHYYDKDFNNEADTPDNFQSRRPNTSFCFLDIRSPGLGDTAMYLCATSVSINEKLFFGSGTQLSVL.

The chain is built from TRBV29-1 and TRBJ2-5; a weak D match, TRBD1 (5 bases). The CDR3 covers 16 residues. The germline CDR1 and CDR2 sequences are SQVTM and ANQGSEA. V was cut by 0 bases and J by 2 bases, with 16 bases left in between. CDR3 in amino acids: CSVEEGHRIEQETQYF. CDR3 in DNA: TGCAGCGTTGAAGAGGGTCACAGGATTGAGCAAGAGACCCAGTACTTC.

The chain links TRBV2 to TRBJ1-6, with D uncertain. The CDR3 spans 12 residues. Germline assignment: CDR1 SNHLY and CDR2 FYNNEI. The V gene lost 7 bases and the J gene lost 9 bases, with 10 bases spanning the gap. The CDR3 spells CASNDGFSPLHF. Written as DNA, the CDR3 is TGTGCCAGCAACGATGGGTTTTCACCCCTCCACTTT. The full variable domain, its missing parts supplied by reference TRBV2 and TRBJ1-6, is EPEVTQTPSHQVTQMGQEVILRCVPISNHLYFYWYRQILGQKVEFLVSFYNNEISEKSEIFDDQFSVERPDGSNFTLKIRSTKLEDSAMYFCASNDGFSPLHFGNGTRLTVT.

This rearrangement joins TRBV10-3 to TRBJ2-6, with 8 bases fitting TRBD1. The V segment lost 2 bases and the J segment 0 bases; nucleotides outside the gene matches: 0. This CDR3 comprises 16 residues. Germline V gives CDR1 ENHRY, CDR2 SYGVKD. This CDR3 reads CAISEGQGSGANVLTF. For the CDR3, the DNA is TGTGCCATCAGTGAGGGACAGGGCTCTGGGGCCAACGTCCTGACTTTC.

The gene calls are TRBV5-6 and TRBJ1-1, with D maybe TRBD1 (5 bases). Germline V gives CDR1 SGHDT, CDR2 YYEEEE. Trimming took off 3 bases at V and 5 bases at J, with 11 bases between the two ends. There are 13 residues in the CDR3. CDR3 loop: CASSYGGGTEAFF. For the CDR3, the DNA is TGTGCCAGCAGCTATGGTGGGGGGACTGAAGCTTTCTTT.

CDR3 coding DNA: TGTGCCAGCAGCTTGTCCCAACAGGGGACCTACGAGCAGTACTTC. Translation gives CASSLSQQGTYEQYF. The chain couples TRBV5-4 to TRBJ2-7, with 7 bases aligning to TRBD1. After removal of 1 base from V and 2 bases from J, the junction contained 6 bases not matched to a gene. The CDR3 has 15 residues. Germline V lookup: CDR1 SGHNT, CDR2 YYREEE (reference sequence).

The rearrangement uses TRBV2 and TRBJ2-5; a possible D gene is TRBD1 (6 bases). Germline V lookup: CDR1 SNHLY, CDR2 FYNNEI. This CDR3 has 13 residues. Trimming removed 5 bases at V and 5 bases at J, with 12 bases between. The CDR3 DNA sequence: TGTGCCAGCAGTAACGGGCAGGGGGAGACCCAGTACTTC. It encodes CASSNGQGETQYF.

V usage is TRBV29-1 and J usage is TRBJ1-2; D not certain. The CDR3 extends over 15 amino acids. Germline V CDR1 and CDR2: SQVTM, ANQGSEA. V shed 0 bases and J shed 4 bases, with 15 bases lying between them. CDR3 coding DNA: TGCAGCGTTGAAGATGAAAAGGTCCCAATCTATGGCTACACCTTC. It encodes CSVEDEKVPIYGYTF.

The chain carries TRBV4-2 and TRBJ2-7; D tentatively fits TRBD1 or TRBD2 (5 bases each). V lost 5 bases to trimming and J lost 4 bases, with 18 bases between them. Per the germline V gene, CDR1 is LGHNA and CDR2 is YNFKEQ. The CDR3 contains 15 residues. The CDR3 protein is CASSDNSGSRYEQYF. CDR3 DNA: TGTGCCAGCAGCGACAATTCAGGGAGTAGGTACGAGCAGTACTTC.

The chain joins TRBV2 to TRBJ2-7; no clear D gene. The germline V gene has CDR1 SNHLY and CDR2 FYNNEI. With 0 bases removed from V and 0 bases from J, the gap between germline ends came to 9 bases. This CDR3 has 15 amino acids. CDR3 in amino acids: CASSEALSSSYEQYF. The DNA for the CDR3 is TGTGCCAGCAGTGAAGCCCTTTCCAGCTCCTACGAGCAGTACTTC.

This rearrangement joins TRBV12-2 to TRBJ2-2. TRBV12-2 is a pseudogene locus. The CDR3 is 14 amino acids. DNA of the CDR3: TGTGCAAGTCGCTTAGCGTTAAGTCCCGGGGAGCTGTTTTTT. It encodes CASRLALSPGELFF.

V is TRBV2 and J is TRBJ1-2; D may be TRBD1 (5 bases). The CDR3 is 15 residues long. Trimming left V 7 bases short and J 4 bases short, with 19 bases between. Germline CDR1 SNHLY, CDR2 FYNNEI. The CDR3: CASIALGGMGYGYTF. CDR3 nucleotides: TGTGCCAGCATCGCTCTGGGGGGAATGGGCTATGGCTACACCTTC.

The chain carries TRBV19 and TRBJ2-1, with a possible D match to TRBD1 (6 bases). The V gene's germline CDR1 is LNHDA and CDR2 SQIVND (reference sequence). This CDR3 is 16 amino acids long. V was clipped by 1 base and J by 2 bases, with 12 bases between them. The CDR3 here is CASSIALGTPYNEQFF. The CDR3 DNA follows: TGTGCCAGTAGTATAGCCCTCGGGACACCCTACAATGAGCAGTTCTTC.

This sequence joins TRBV29-1 and TRBJ1-1; perhaps TRBD1 as D (6 bases). The germline CDR1 and CDR2 sequences are SQVTM and ANQGSEA. Trimming took off 5 bases at V and 3 bases at J, with 10 bases between the two ends. This CDR3 comprises 12 residues. As DNA, the CDR3 is TGCAGCGTTTTCCCAGGGGACACTGAAGCTTTCTTT. Amino acid sequence: CSVFPGDTEAFF.

J is TRBJ2-7 and V is TRBV6-5; TRBD2 agrees at 9 bases. J was trimmed by 3 bases and V by 3 bases; bases with no gene match: 3. This CDR3 spans 14 amino acids. CDR1 is MNHEY and CDR2 is SVGAGI in the germline V gene. The CDR3 loop reads CASSYSSGDYEQYF. The CDR3 coding sequence is TGTGCCAGCAGTTATTCTAGCGGGGACTACGAGCAGTACTTC.

V is TRBV11-1 and J is TRBJ2-1, with TRBD2 as a possible D gene (5 bases). The germline gives CDR1 SGHAT, CDR2 FQDESV (reference sequence). The CDR3 runs to 13 residues. Trimming took 1 base from V and 7 from J, leaving 8 bases between them. DNA of the CDR3: TGTGCCAGCAGCTTAGAACCGGGGAATGAGCAGTTCTTC. It encodes CASSLEPGNEQFF.

This clone was picked up one time. V usage is TRBV6-5 and J usage is TRBJ2-7, with D unresolved. Germline V gene data show CDR1 as MNHEY and CDR2 as SVGAGI. Trimming took off 5 bases at V and 3 bases at J, with 14 bases between the two ends. The CDR3 has 14 amino acids. CDR3: CASSRGPPNYEQYF. The CDR3 DNA reads TGTGCCAGCAGTCGAGGCCCACCAAACTACGAGCAGTACTTC.

CDR3 DNA sequence: TGTGCCAGTAGTTCACCTCTAGAAGGCGGGGAGCTGTTTTTT. It encodes CASSSPLEGGELFF. The chain joins TRBV19 to TRBJ2-2; D ambiguous. Trimming left V 5 bases short and J 7 bases short, with 14 bases between. Germline CDR1 and CDR2: LNHDA and SQIVND (reference sequence). The CDR3 runs 14 residues. The full variable domain, completed using reference TRBV19 and TRBJ2-2, is DGGITQSPKYLFRKEGQNVTLSCEQNLNHDAMYWYRQDPGQGLRLIYYSQIVNDFQKGDIAEGYSVSREKKESFPLTVTSAQKNPTAFYLCASSSPLEGGELFFGEGSRLTVL.

The V gene is TRBV4-2, the J gene TRBJ2-7, with D tentatively TRBD1 (5 bases). Trimming shortened V by 0 bases and J by 0 bases, and 12 bases separated the two germline ends. The germline CDR1 and CDR2 sequences are LGHNA and YNFKEQ. The CDR3 has 16 residues. This CDR3 is CASSQEGPPTSYEQYF. CDR3 bases: TGTGCCAGCAGCCAAGAGGGGCCACCTACCTCCTACGAGCAGTACTTC.

This sequence joins TRBV5-8 and TRBJ1-1; D unclear. CDR1 SGHTS and CDR2 YDEGEE come from the germline V gene. V was clipped by 2 bases and J by 3 bases, with 14 bases between them. This CDR3 region has 15 residues. The CDR3 region has the DNA TGTGCCAGCAGCTTAATTGAAAGGGTCGACACTGAAGCTTTCTTT. Amino acids: CASSLIERVDTEAFF.

In this sample, this clone turned up a few times. The gene calls are TRBV5-1 and TRBJ2-1, with D perhaps matching TRBD1 (5 bases). The germline V gene encodes CDR1 SGHRS and CDR2 YFSETQ. The CDR3 is made up of 13 amino acids. V shed 4 bases and J shed 7 bases, with 12 bases lying between them. CDR3 loop: CASSTDSNNEQFF. The CDR3 nucleotides are TGCGCCAGCAGCACCGACAGTAATAATGAGCAGTTCTTC.

The rearrangement joins TRBV5-6 to TRBJ2-7; the D is unclear. Deletions cut 0 bases from V and 3 bases from J, with 10 bases between. CDR1 is SGHDT and CDR2 is YYEEEE in the germline V gene. This CDR3 is 14 amino acids long. This CDR3 is CASSLAGPFYEQYF. The DNA for the CDR3 is TGTGCCAGCAGCTTGGCCGGGCCGTTCTACGAGCAGTACTTC.

The CDR3 DNA reads TGTGCCGTATCCGGGACAGGGGAGGCCGGGGAGCTGTTTTTT. Translated, it gives CAVSGTGEAGELFF. The rearrangement joins TRBV10-3 to TRBJ2-2, with 10 bases identical to TRBD1. This CDR3 has 14 residues. Germline-derived CDR1 and CDR2 are ENHRY and SYGVKD. Trimming cost V 11 bases and J 6 bases; bases outside gene matches: 9.

In DNA, the CDR3 is TGTGCTAGTGGTTTGGTACTTGGGGCGCAACTAGCGGGGGGGCCGCAGGCTGGGGAGCTGTTTTTT. It codes for CASGLVLGAQLAGGPQAGELFF. This chain uses TRBV12-5 with TRBJ2-2, with TRBD2 matching over 13 bases. The CDR3 totals 22 residues. Trimming at V came to 0 bases and at J to 8 bases, leaving 21 bases not matched to a gene. Looked up from germline, CDR1 is LGHNT and CDR2 is FRNRAP.

The V call is TRBV2, the J call TRBJ1-1, with TRBD1 as a possible D gene (5 bases). The CDR3 is made up of 13 amino acids. Looked up from germline, CDR1 is SNHLY and CDR2 is FYNNEI. Trimming stripped 7 bases from V and 3 bases from J, with 12 bases between. Here the CDR3 reads CASKFTGDTEAFF. CDR3 nucleotides: TGTGCCAGCAAATTTACAGGAGACACTGAAGCTTTCTTT.

The sample holds a few counts of this clone. The rearrangement uses TRBV5-1 and TRBJ1-2; tentative D call: TRBD1 (5 bases). The CDR3 contains 13 residues. CDR1 and CDR2 (germline): SGHRS, YFSETQ. V was shortened by 0 bases and J by 8 bases, with 11 bases between the two germline ends. The CDR3 region is CASSLAGAGGYTF. The CDR3 nucleotides read TGCGCCAGCAGCTTGGCCGGGGCCGGAGGCTACACCTTC.

The CDR3 protein is CASGLVLGLAPYEQYF. The CDR3 nucleotides are TGTGCTAGTGGTTTGGTACTGGGGCTTGCACCCTACGAGCAGTACTTC. This rearrangement joins TRBV12-5 to TRBJ2-7, with D possibly matching TRBD1 (5 bases). Trimming pared 0 bases from V and 2 bases from J, leaving 14 bases between. Germline loops: CDR1 LGHNT, CDR2 FRNRAP. The CDR3 totals 16 residues.

The gene calls are TRBV27 and TRBJ1-1; D not resolved. Germline V CDR1 and CDR2: MNHEY, SMNVEV (reference sequence). This CDR3 has 13 amino acids. Trimming stripped 4 bases from V and 1 base from J, with 7 bases between. The CDR3: CASSWGGNTEAFF. CDR3 nucleotide sequence: TGTGCCAGCAGTTGGGGAGGGAACACTGAAGCTTTCTTT.

V gene TRBV19 combines with J gene TRBJ1-1; D gene uncertain. CDR3 size: 15 residues. Germline V gene data show CDR1 as LNHDA and CDR2 as SQIVND (reference sequence). V lost 0 bases to trimming and J lost 4 bases, with 12 bases between them. This CDR3 is CASSIDRELGTEAFF. The CDR3 DNA is TGTGCCAGTAGTATAGATAGGGAGTTAGGCACTGAAGCTTTCTTT.